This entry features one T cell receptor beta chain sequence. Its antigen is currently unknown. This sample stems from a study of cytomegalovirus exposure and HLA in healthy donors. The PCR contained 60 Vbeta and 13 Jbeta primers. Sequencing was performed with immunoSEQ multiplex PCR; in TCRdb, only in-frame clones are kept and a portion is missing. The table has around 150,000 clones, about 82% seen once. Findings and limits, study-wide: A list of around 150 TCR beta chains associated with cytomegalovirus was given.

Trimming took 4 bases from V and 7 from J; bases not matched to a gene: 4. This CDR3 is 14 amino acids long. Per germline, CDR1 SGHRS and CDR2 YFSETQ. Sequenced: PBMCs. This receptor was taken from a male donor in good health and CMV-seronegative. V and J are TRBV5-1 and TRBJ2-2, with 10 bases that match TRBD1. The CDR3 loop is CASSQGQGIGELFF. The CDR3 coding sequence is TGCGCCAGCAGCCAGGGACAGGGGATCGGGGAGCTGTTTTTT.